This entry lists 28 T cell receptor beta chains sequenced from one sample in a study of T cell repertoires in cytomegalovirus infection. TCRdb processed the reads anew with MiXCR; each CDR3 protein has one entry. The sample records some 920,000 distinct CDR3 sequences, roughly 30% being singletons. No antigens are known for them. Sequencing used cultured CD8+ T cells from PBMCs, obtained from culture after CMV antigen stimulation. These receptors all come from a human donor in good health (CMV status not recorded). Some clones in this sample may be carry-over from other donors' samples.

Worth noting for this clonotype: A much larger clone differs from this one at a single base, so this may be a read error. The V gene is TRBV6-1, the J gene TRBJ2-1; D remains unclear. The V end lost 2 bases, the J end lost 8 bases, and 13 bases lay between the germline ends. Per the germline V gene, CDR1 is MNHNS and CDR2 is SASEGT. The CDR3 extends over 14 amino acids. The CDR3 here is CASSEMGSHHEQFF. The CDR3 bases are TGTGCCAGCAGTGAAATGGGCAGTCACCATGAGCAGTTCTTC.

Comment on this clonotype: This may be a read error: a much more frequent sequence differs by one nucleotide. This chain connects TRBV7-4 to TRBJ2-7; 7 positions agree with TRBD2. This CDR3 comprises 14 residues. Germline values: CDR1 SGHVT, CDR2 SQSDAQ. Losses at the gene ends were 7 bases for V and 3 bases for J; bases not matched to a gene: 9. CDR3 sequence: CASIQGRGVYEQYF. CDR3 nucleotide sequence: TGTGCCAGCATCCAAGGTCGGGGGGTCTACGAGCAGTACTTC.

This chain links TRBV2 with TRBJ1-1; TRBD1 agrees at 10 bases. This CDR3 is built from 15 residues. With V trimmed by 4 bases and J by 4 bases, 6 bases remained unmatched. Germline-derived CDR1 and CDR2 are SNHLY and FYNNEI. In DNA, the CDR3 is TGTGCCAGCAGTGCCCCGGGACAGGGGCCCACTGAAGCTTTCTTT. Translated, it gives CASSAPGQGPTEAFF. Full variable domain (rest looked up from reference TRBV2 and TRBJ1-1): EPEVTQTPSHQVTQMGQEVILRCVPISNHLYFYWYRQILGQKVEFLVSFYNNEISEKSEIFDDQFSVERPDGSNFTLKIRSTKLEDSAMYFCASSAPGQGPTEAFFGQGTRLTVV.

The chain employs TRBV7-6 and TRBJ1-1; TRBD1 matches 8 bases. The CDR3 loop spans 13 amino acids. Germline assignment: CDR1 SGHVS and CDR2 FNYEAQ. V was pared by 5 bases and J by 7 bases, with 6 bases of the junction left unmatched. CDR3: CASSTQGAGEAFF. The CDR3 region has the DNA TGTGCCAGCAGCACCCAGGGGGCAGGTGAAGCTTTCTTT.

This clonotype was seen more than once but under ten times. The chain couples TRBV19 to TRBJ2-1; D possibly uses TRBD1 or TRBD2 (5 bases each). In germline, CDR1 is LNHDA, CDR2 SQIVND (reference sequence). The CDR3 covers 13 residues. Trimming pared 10 bases from V and 8 bases from J, leaving 18 bases between. The chain's CDR3 is CATSNPRGDEQFF. DNA of the CDR3: TGTGCCACCTCGAACCCGAGGGGAGATGAGCAGTTCTTC.

This clonotype was seen a few times. The chain recombines TRBV18 with TRBJ1-3, with D possibly being TRBD1 (6 bases). CDR3 length: 15 residues. Germline V gives CDR1 KGHSH, CDR2 LQKENI. The V gene lost 2 bases and the J gene lost 8 bases, with 16 bases spanning the gap. CDR3 sequence reads: CASSPTPGARDTIYF. CDR3 sequence (DNA): TGTGCCAGCTCACCAACACCGGGGGCTCGTGACACCATATATTTT. Full variable domain (outside the CDR3, taken from reference TRBV18 and TRBJ1-3): NAGVMQNPRHLVRRRGQEARLRCSPMKGHSHVYWYRQLPEEGLKFMVYLQKENIIDESGMPKERFSAEFPKEGPSILRIQQVVRGDSAAYFCASSPTPGARDTIYFGEGSWLTVV.

This clonotype has a count of ten or more. V and J are TRBV28 and TRBJ1-5; tentatively, D is TRBD1 (6 bases). With 3 bases removed from V and 0 bases from J, the gap between germline ends came to 18 bases. The CDR3 spans 18 residues. Germline V gene lookup returns CDR1 MDHEN and CDR2 SYDVKM. The CDR3 spells CASSFGQGRPYSNQPQHF. CDR3 DNA sequence: TGTGCCAGCAGTTTCGGGCAGGGGCGCCCTTATAGCAATCAGCCCCAGCATTTT.

The rearrangement uses TRBV19 and TRBJ2-1, with D perhaps matching TRBD1 (5 bases). The CDR3 extends over 13 amino acids. Germline V gene lookup returns CDR1 LNHDA and CDR2 SQIVND (reference sequence). Trimming left V 9 bases short and J 4 bases short, with 13 bases between. CDR3 region: CASTRQPYNEQFF. The CDR3 DNA reads as TGTGCCAGCACCCGACAGCCGTACAATGAGCAGTTCTTC.

Points on this clonotype: The junction and the germline gene differ at one end; a read error may be behind it. The genes are TRBV7-4 and TRBJ1-5; D remains ambiguous. CDR1 and CDR2 from the germline V gene are SGHVT and SQSDAQ. The CDR3 spans 13 residues. CDR3 bases: TGTGCCAGCAGCCTTTATAGCAATCAGCCCCGGCATTTT. It specifies CASSLYSNQPRHF.

The CDR3 DNA reads as TGTGCCAGCAGCCTTCGAGACAGGTCAAGGATTTATATGAACACTGAAGCTTTCTTT. Its protein is CASSLRDRSRIYMNTEAFF. The chain joins TRBV7-2 to TRBJ1-1; maybe TRBD1 (6 bases). Germline V gene sequence: CDR1 SGHTA, CDR2 FQGNSA. The CDR3 is 19 residues long. The V end was cut by 5 bases, the J end by 0 bases, with 25 bases between.

This chain connects TRBV28 to TRBJ2-1; D is possibly TRBD2 (6 bases). Between the trimmed V and J ends, which lost 2 bases and 5 bases, there was a span of 10 bases. Germline loops: CDR1 MDHEN, CDR2 SYDVKM. The CDR3 is made up of 14 amino acids. CDR3 nucleotides: TGTGCCAGCAGTTTAGATTCGGGGGACAATGAGCAGTTCTTC. Its translation is CASSLDSGDNEQFF.

In this sample, this clonotype turned up a few times. This sequence joins TRBV11-2 and TRBJ2-4; weak D call: TRBD2 (5 bases). Trimming took 5 bases from V and 4 from J, leaving 15 bases between them. The germline CDR1 and CDR2 sequences are SGHAT and FQNNGV. The CDR3 contains 15 residues. The CDR3 region has the DNA TGTGCCAGCAGCGGGTCGGACGGCGGGAAAAACATTCAGTACTTC. Its protein product is CASSGSDGGKNIQYF.

Many counts were recorded for this clonotype. The chain combines TRBV25-1 with TRBJ2-2; D unclear. The germline V gene encodes CDR1 MGHDK and CDR2 SYGVNS. The CDR3 covers 13 residues. V lost 1 base to trimming and J lost 6 bases, with 6 bases between them. DNA of the CDR3: TGTGCCAGCAGTGAATTAGGGCCCGGGGAGCTGTTTTTT. It codes for CASSELGPGELFF.

This clonotype was recorded at least ten times. The rearrangement joins TRBV6-5 to TRBJ2-1; D gene ambiguous. V lost 2 bases to trimming and J lost 0 bases, with 8 bases between them. The V gene's germline CDR1 is MNHEY and CDR2 SVGAGI. The CDR3 sequence is 15 residues long. CDR3 nucleotides: TGTGCCAGCAGTTACGTGGGATCCTCCTACAATGAGCAGTTCTTC. This codes for CASSYVGSSYNEQFF.

In this sample, this clonotype turned up once. The rearrangement joins TRBV5-1 to TRBJ2-1; unclear D gene. Deletions cut 4 bases from V and 0 bases from J, with 17 bases between. CDR3 length: 17 amino acids. CDR1 and CDR2 (germline): SGHRS, YFSETQ. The DNA of the CDR3 is TGCGCCAGCAGCCCGACTCCCTCCCTTGTCTCCTACAATGAGCAGTTCTTC. Encoded protein: CASSPTPSLVSYNEQFF. The variable domain in full, with the rest retrieved from reference TRBV5-1 and TRBJ2-1, is KAGVTQTPRYLIKTRGQQVTLSCSPISGHRSVSWYQQTPGQGLQFLFEYFSETQRNKGNFPGRFSGRQFSNSRSEMNVSTLELGDSALYLCASSPTPSLVSYNEQFFGPGTRLTVL.

This clonotype came up many times. The rearrangement joins TRBV7-2 to TRBJ2-1; perhaps TRBD1 as D (5 bases). Between the trimmed V and J ends, which lost 2 bases and 2 bases, there was a span of 13 bases. Germline loops: CDR1 SGHTA, CDR2 FQGNSA. The CDR3 is 16 amino acids. In nucleotides, the CDR3 is TGTGCCAGCAGCTTAACTGACCGGACACCCTACAATGAGCAGTTCTTC. It codes for CASSLTDRTPYNEQFF. The complete variable domain, with remaining parts taken from reference TRBV7-2 and TRBJ2-1, reads GAGVSQSPSNKVTEKGKDVELRCDPISGHTALYWYRQSLGQGLEFLIYFQGNSAPDKSGLPSDRFSAERTGGSVSTLTIQRTQQEDSAVYLCASSLTDRTPYNEQFFGPGTRLTVL.

The sample holds many counts of this clonotype. J is TRBJ2-1 and V is TRBV7-8; perhaps D is TRBD1 or TRBD2 (5 bases each). Per germline, CDR1 SGHVS and CDR2 FQNEAQ. The CDR3 length is 16 residues. Trimming removed 6 bases at V and 7 bases at J, with 22 bases between. CDR3 sequence (DNA): TGTGCCAGCAGGCCTACCGGGGCGTCAAAAGTGAATGAGCAGTTCTTC. Protein: CASRPTGASKVNEQFF.

This clonotype was counted ten times or more. The V gene is TRBV7-2, the J gene TRBJ2-2, with D possibly being TRBD2 (6 bases). CDR3 length: 15 residues. Germline CDR1 SGHTA, CDR2 FQGNSA. Trimming removed 2 bases at V and 0 bases at J, with 7 bases between. CDR3 in amino acids: CASSLRGANTGELFF. The CDR3, as DNA: TGTGCCAGCAGCTTACGCGGGGCGAACACCGGGGAGCTGTTTTTT.

This clonotype has a handful of counts. The chain joins TRBV7-8 to TRBJ2-7, with D hard to call. Germline V gene lookup returns CDR1 SGHVS and CDR2 FQNEAQ. The CDR3 totals 14 residues. Trimming removed 3 bases at V and 0 bases at J, with 9 bases between. As DNA, the CDR3 is TGTGCCAGCAGCTTCCACAAGGCCTCCTACGAGCAGTACTTC. Translating gives CASSFHKASYEQYF.

This clonotype was detected a few times. The chain is built from TRBV6-5 and TRBJ1-2, with D maybe TRBD1 (5 bases). Germline V gene sequence: CDR1 MNHEY, CDR2 SVGAGI. CDR3 length: 14 residues. The V end was cut by 6 bases, the J end by 4 bases, with 15 bases between. This chain's CDR3 is CASREGTDFYGYTF. The DNA of the CDR3 is TGTGCCAGCAGGGAAGGGACGGATTTCTATGGCTACACCTTC.

This clonotype was picked up a small number of times. The J gene is TRBJ2-1, the V gene TRBV7-6, with TRBD1 matching over 9 bases. This CDR3 has 15 residues. Per germline, CDR1 SGHVS and CDR2 FNYEAQ. V lost 5 bases, J lost 4 bases, and 6 bases stayed unmatched. As DNA, the CDR3 is TGTGCCAGCAGCATAGACAGGGGGGGGTACAATGAGCAGTTCTTC. Translated: CASSIDRGGYNEQFF.

This clonotype was counted only a few times. This chain joins TRBV12-3 or TRBV12-4 and TRBJ1-5; D is undetermined. Trimming left V 1 base short and J 0 bases short, with 19 bases between. The CDR3 has 19 amino acids. CDR3 DNA sequence: TGTGCCAGCAGTTTAGTTATTGGGGTAGGAGGATATAGCAATCAGCCCCAGCATTTT. Translating gives CASSLVIGVGGYSNQPQHF.

This clonotype was recorded a few times. This rearrangement joins TRBV5-4 to TRBJ1-1; D may be TRBD1 (6 bases). V was shortened by 4 bases and J by 10 bases, with 14 bases between the two germline ends. Looked up from germline, CDR1 is SGHNT and CDR2 is YYREEE (reference sequence). The CDR3 loop spans 12 amino acids. The CDR3 loop reads CASSVNRDTAFF. CDR3 nucleotide sequence: TGTGCCAGCAGCGTAAACCGGGACACAGCTTTCTTT.

The sample holds a few counts of this clonotype. V is TRBV12-3 or TRBV12-4 and J is TRBJ1-3; D is uncertain. The CDR3 sequence is 15 residues long. V dropped 5 bases and J dropped 2 bases, with 13 bases sitting between them. The CDR3 DNA sequence: TGTGCCAGCAGTCAGACGAGGGTACCTGGAAACACCATATATTTT. Its protein is CASSQTRVPGNTIYF.

The rearrangement joins TRBV5-4 to TRBJ2-5, with D tentatively TRBD1 (6 bases). V was pared by 5 bases and J by 2 bases, with 10 bases between. Germline V gene data show CDR1 as SGHNT and CDR2 as YYREEE (reference sequence). The CDR3 consists of 13 residues. The CDR3 bases are TGTGCCAGCAGTCCCGACAGGCAAGAGACCCAGTACTTC. It specifies CASSPDRQETQYF.

The V call is TRBV20-1, the J call TRBJ2-5; D may be TRBD1 or TRBD2 (5 bases each). The V and J ends lost 0 bases and 5 bases respectively, with 13 bases between them. The germline V gene has CDR1 DFQATT and CDR2 SNEGSKA (reference sequence). The CDR3 is made up of 14 amino acids. Written as DNA, the CDR3 is TGCAGTGCTAGAGATGGGACGCTTAGGGAGACCCAGTACTTC. Translation: CSARDGTLRETQYF.

The V and J genes are TRBV12-3 or TRBV12-4 and TRBJ2-1; 8 positions agree with TRBD1. This CDR3 is 14 amino acids long. The V segment lost 3 bases and the J segment 5 bases; nucleotides outside the gene matches: 3. The CDR3 sequence: CASSFRGPNNEQFF. The CDR3, as DNA: TGTGCCAGCAGTTTCAGGGGGCCGAACAATGAGCAGTTCTTC.

This clonotype was picked up many times. The V gene is TRBV7-8, the J gene TRBJ1-5; the D gene is possibly TRBD1 (6 bases). Germline-derived CDR1 and CDR2 are SGHVS and FQNEAQ. This CDR3 spans 17 amino acids. The ends were cut back, 4 bases at V and 0 bases at J, with 16 bases in the middle. CDR3 in amino acids: CASSSGVGGLSNQPQHF. CDR3 bases: TGTGCCAGCAGCTCGGGAGTGGGGGGGCTTAGCAATCAGCCCCAGCATTTT.